This entry is about one T cell receptor beta chain. The CDR3 has 15 residues. V dropped 6 bases and J dropped 5; count of bases not matched to a gene: 12. CDR1 SGHAT and CDR2 FQNNGV come from the germline V gene. Data came from immunoSEQ multiplex PCR; TCRdb stores just in-frame clones and leaves some out. Of over 100,000 clones in the sample, roughly 87% were seen once. These data come from a study of T cell responses to AZD1222 COVID-19 vaccine. The chain uses TRBV11-2 and TRBJ1-2; 7 bases agree with TRBD1. The TCR comes from an adult in good health. Sequencing used peripheral blood, obtained on day 0 of AZD1222 vaccination. The CDR3 DNA follows: TGTGCCAGCAGTCCCCACCGGGACAGTCCTTATGGCTACACCTTC. It yields the protein CASSPHRDSPYGYTF.